These 27 T cell receptor beta chains originate from one sample sequenced in a study of long-term antiretroviral therapy in people with HIV. immunoSEQ v3.0 was run at survey level. Sequenced by immunoSEQ multiplex PCR; TCRdb stores in-frame clones only, minus some. The sample consists of 20,000 or so clones, approximately 86% of them appearing once. Sample: unsorted PBMCs, taken 0.5 years after starting antiretroviral therapy. All receptors come from a man aged 40-55 years with HIV.

This clone was recorded only once. The chain links TRBV4-3 to TRBJ2-1; 10 bases map to TRBD2. The CDR3 has 17 amino acids. J lost 7 bases, V lost 0 bases, and 9 bases had no gene match. Germline CDR1 and CDR2: LGHNA and YSLEER. CDR3 bases: TGCGCCAGCAGCCAAGACGGAGCGAGCGGGAGGGGTAATGAGCAGTTCTTC. It specifies CASSQDGASGRGNEQFF.

This chain joins TRBV2 and TRBJ2-1, with 8 bases fitting TRBD2. The germline CDR1 and CDR2 sequences are SNHLY and FYNNEI. CDR3 length: 14 amino acids. V dropped 7 bases and J dropped 6; count of bases not matched to a gene: 8. This chain's CDR3 is CASIVGGGVNEQFF. The DNA for the CDR3 is TGTGCCAGCATAGTCGGGGGGGGTGTCAATGAGCAGTTCTTC.

The CDR3 protein is CASRKRTGAETQYF. The DNA for the CDR3 is TGTGCCAGCAGAAAGAGGACAGGGGCTGAGACCCAGTACTTC. The V call is TRBV2, the J call TRBJ2-5; 9 nucleotides agree with TRBD1. After removal of 6 bases from V and 5 bases from J, the junction contained 7 bases not matched to a gene. This CDR3 has 14 amino acids. Germline CDR1 reads SNHLY; CDR2 reads FYNNEI.

V is TRBV27 and J is TRBJ2-3; D gene ambiguous. Looked up from germline, CDR1 is MNHEY and CDR2 is SMNVEV (reference sequence). V lost 1 base and J lost 2, with 10 bases in between. CDR3 length: 15 residues. In DNA form, the CDR3 reads TGTGCCAGCAGTTTATTGGGCTCTCTCACAGATACGCAGTATTTT. It is translated as CASSLLGSLTDTQYF.

This chain's CDR3 is CARAGQGYNEQFF. The CDR3 DNA follows: TGTGCCAGGGCGGGACAGGGCTACAATGAGCAGTTCTTC. The chain links TRBV25-1 to TRBJ2-1; the match to TRBD1 covers 9 bases. The CDR3 covers 13 residues. Germline CDR1 and CDR2: MGHDK and SYGVNS. The V segment lost 9 bases and the J segment 3 bases; nucleotides outside the gene matches: 3.

This chain joins TRBV7-8 and TRBJ2-7; D call uncertain. CDR1 and CDR2 (germline): SGHVS, FQNEAQ. V lost 5 bases to trimming and J lost 6 bases, with 14 bases between them. This CDR3 region has 13 residues. The CDR3 nucleotides are TGTGCCAGCAGCCGCCATCTAACGCCCGAGCAGTACTTC. This translates into CASSRHLTPEQYF.

The CDR3 reads CASSSQRAGHPYEQYF. The CDR3 DNA is TGTGCCAGCAGTTCCCAGCGGGCGGGACATCCCTACGAGCAGTACTTC. The chain employs TRBV11-2 and TRBJ2-7; D is perhaps TRBD1 or TRBD2 (6 bases each). V was pared by 6 bases and J by 2 bases, with 20 bases between. Germline V lookup: CDR1 SGHAT, CDR2 FQNNGV. The CDR3 runs to 16 residues.

The chain has TRBV28 and TRBJ2-7; tentatively, D is TRBD2 (5 bases). The CDR3 contains 15 residues. Germline CDR1 MDHEN, CDR2 SYDVKM. The V gene lost 10 bases and the J gene lost 2 bases, with 21 bases spanning the gap. The CDR3 coding sequence is TGTGCCATTAAAACCGAGGGTGTTGGGACCTACGAGCAGTACTTC. As protein: CAIKTEGVGTYEQYF.

This chain links TRBV7-9 with TRBJ1-5; D is unresolved. Between the trimmed V and J ends, which lost 2 bases and 4 bases, there was a span of 6 bases. CDR1 is SEHNR, CDR2 FQNEAQ, per germline (reference sequence). This CDR3 comprises 13 residues. CDR3 in amino acids: CASSLQENQPQHF. As DNA, the CDR3 is TGTGCCAGCAGCTTACAGGAGAATCAGCCCCAGCATTTT. Based on the CDR3 plus reference TRBV7-9 and TRBJ1-5, the full variable domain is DTGVSQNPRHKITKRGQNVTFRCDPISEHNRLYWYRQTLGQGPEFLTYFQNEAQLEKSRLLSDRFSAERPKGSFSTLEIQRTEQGDSAMYLCASSLQENQPQHFGDGTRLSIL.

The V and J genes are TRBV25-1 and TRBJ1-2; maybe TRBD1 (5 bases). The CDR3 sequence is 14 residues long. V was trimmed by 3 bases and J by 7 bases, leaving 15 bases between them. Germline CDR1 and CDR2: MGHDK and SYGVNS. CDR3 sequence (DNA): TGTGCCAGCAGTGACCCGTCGGACGGGGGTGGCTACACCTTC. It specifies CASSDPSDGGGYTF.

V gene TRBV6-1 combines with J gene TRBJ1-5; 12 positions agree with TRBD1. The V segment lost 7 bases and the J segment 6 bases; nucleotides outside the gene matches: 7. Germline CDR1 MNHNS, CDR2 SASEGT. The CDR3 contains 15 residues. CDR3 in DNA: TGTGCCAGCATGGACGGGACAGGGGGCCCTCAGCCCCAGCATTTT. It translates to CASMDGTGGPQPQHF.

J is TRBJ1-5 and V is TRBV15; D not certain. The V and J ends lost 7 bases and 5 bases respectively, with 12 bases between them. The germline gives CDR1 LNHNV, CDR2 YYDKDF (reference sequence). CDR3 size: 13 residues. CDR3 residues: CATTRLPYQPQHF. CDR3 bases: TGTGCCACCACGCGACTTCCGTATCAGCCCCAGCATTTT. Variable domain in full (rest from reference TRBV15 and TRBJ1-5): DAMVIQNPRYQVTQFGKPVTLSCSQTLNHNVMYWYQQKSSQAPKLLFHYYDKDFNNEADTPDNFQSRRPNTSFCFLDIRSPGLGDTAMYLCATTRLPYQPQHFGDGTRLSIL.

The CDR3 is CASSFRQVADTQYF. The CDR3 DNA sequence: TGTGCCAGCAGCTTCCGACAGGTCGCAGATACGCAGTATTTT. This chain uses TRBV13 with TRBJ2-3; possibly TRBD1 for D (6 bases). This CDR3 comprises 14 residues. The germline V and J ends were trimmed by 3 bases and 4 bases, with 11 bases remaining between them. CDR1 is PRHDT, CDR2 FYEKMQ, per germline (reference sequence).

This clone was detected only once. The chain joins TRBV27 to TRBJ1-5; D uncertain. The CDR3 sequence is 16 residues long. Per germline, CDR1 MNHEY and CDR2 SMNVEV (reference sequence). V was shortened by 0 bases and J by 2 bases, with 11 bases between the two germline ends. CDR3 protein: CASSLSSGRGNQPQHF. Here the CDR3 DNA reads TGTGCCAGCAGTTTATCGAGCGGGAGGGGCAATCAGCCCCAGCATTTT.

This clone was seen only once. The V call is TRBV2, the J call TRBJ2-7; possibly TRBD1 for D (6 bases). Trimming took off 7 bases at V and 3 bases at J, with 19 bases between the two ends. The CDR3 has 15 amino acids. Looked up from germline, CDR1 is SNHLY and CDR2 is FYNNEI. The CDR3 DNA reads as TGTGCCAGCACCACAGGGTCAGTCAGGGACTACGAGCAGTACTTC. Translated: CASTTGSVRDYEQYF.

The chain has TRBV28 and TRBJ2-1; D gene unclear. Germline CDR1 and CDR2: MDHEN and SYDVKM. V lost 3 bases and J 6 bases, leaving 12 bases between the germline ends. The CDR3 consists of 14 residues. The CDR3 coding sequence is TGTGCCAGCAGTTTGGTCGACGCTGGCAATGAGCAGTTCTTC. Amino acids: CASSLVDAGNEQFF. Variable domain in full (rest from reference TRBV28 and TRBJ2-1): DVKVTQSSRYLVKRTGEKVFLECVQDMDHENMFWYRQDPGLGLRLIYFSYDVKMKEKGDIPEGYSVSREKKERFSLILESASTNQTSMYLCASSLVDAGNEQFFGPGTRLTVL.

The rearrangement uses TRBV7-9 and TRBJ2-3, with 8 bases aligning to TRBD2. There are 17 residues in the CDR3. The junction had 13 bases not matched to a gene; V was cut back by 5 bases and J by 3 bases. The germline gives CDR1 SEHNR, CDR2 FQNEAQ (reference sequence). CDR3 nucleotide sequence: TGTGCCAGCAGCCTACCGATGGCCGGGGGGGCGACAGATACGCAGTATTTT. This sequence encodes CASSLPMAGGATDTQYF.

The V gene is TRBV18, the J gene TRBJ1-1; TRBD1 matches at 11 bases. Germline V gene lookup returns CDR1 KGHSH and CDR2 LQKENI. This CDR3 comprises 15 residues. With 2 bases clipped from V and 5 bases from J, the junction kept 4 bases outside the gene matches. CDR3 protein: CASSPGTGGVTEAFF. CDR3 coding DNA: TGTGCCAGCTCACCAGGGACAGGGGGTGTGACTGAAGCTTTCTTT.

The genes are TRBV5-4 and TRBJ2-7, with 13 bases identical to TRBD2. Germline CDR1 is SGHNT and CDR2 is YYREEE (reference sequence). This CDR3 is built from 17 residues. The V and J ends lost 4 bases and 1 base, in that order; junction bases with no gene match: 8. The chain's CDR3 is CASSAGQGLAGSYEQYF. The DNA of the CDR3 is TGTGCCAGCAGCGCGGGACAGGGACTAGCGGGGTCCTACGAGCAGTACTTC.

V and J are TRBV30 and TRBJ1-2; a possible D gene is TRBD1 (5 bases). The V and J ends lost 2 bases and 7 bases respectively, with 11 bases between them. The CDR3 sequence is 12 residues long. The germline CDR1 and CDR2 sequences are GTSNPN and SVGIG (reference sequence). In nucleotides, the CDR3 is TGTGCCTGGAGTTGGGGGGTAGGTGGCTACACCTTC. Its protein is CAWSWGVGGYTF.

The chain carries TRBV27 and TRBJ1-1; TRBD1 might be the D (5 bases). Germline V gene sequence: CDR1 MNHEY, CDR2 SMNVEV (reference sequence). The V and J ends lost 5 bases and 0 bases respectively, with 10 bases between them. The CDR3 runs to 14 residues. The CDR3 here is CASSLRGLNTEAFF. CDR3 DNA sequence: TGTGCCAGCAGTCTGAGGGGCCTGAACACTGAAGCTTTCTTT.

V gene TRBV19 combines with J gene TRBJ2-4; 9 nucleotides line up with TRBD1. The CDR3 is 12 residues long. The germline V gene encodes CDR1 LNHDA and CDR2 SQIVND (reference sequence). V dropped 6 bases and J dropped 7; count of bases not matched to a gene: 1. Here the CDR3 DNA reads TGTGCCAGTAGCACAGGGGGCAACATTCAGTACTTC. Translation: CASSTGGNIQYF.

The chain carries TRBV5-6 and TRBJ2-7; the match to TRBD1 covers 10 bases. The CDR3 contains 16 residues. Germline values: CDR1 SGHDT, CDR2 YYEEEE. Trimming removed 4 bases from V and 4 bases from J; junction bases left unmatched: 11. The CDR3 protein is CASSITTGGRGYEQYF. CDR3 sequence (DNA): TGTGCCAGCAGCATCACGACAGGGGGCAGGGGTTACGAGCAGTACTTC.

The rearrangement joins TRBV5-6 to TRBJ1-2, with 7 bases identical to TRBD1. The CDR3 runs 13 residues. Germline CDR1 SGHDT, CDR2 YYEEEE. The V gene end was trimmed by 4 bases and the J gene end by 5 bases; junction bases not matched to a gene: 5. Written as DNA, the CDR3 is TGTGCCAGCAGCGGCGGGACAGCATATGGCTACACCTTC. Its translation is CASSGGTAYGYTF.

Concerning this clone itself: At one end, the junction sequence differs from germline, possibly due to a read error. The chain carries TRBV7-7 and TRBJ2-1; D gene uncertain. This CDR3 comprises 14 residues. From germline, CDR1 is SSHAT and CDR2 FNYEAQ (reference sequence). CDR3 nucleotide sequence: TGTGCTAGCAGCCCCGATCTGAGCTTTAATGAGCAGTTCTTC. Encoded protein: CASSPDLSFNEQFF.

V usage is TRBV7-2 and J usage is TRBJ2-3; no reliable D call. Germline lookup yields CDR1 SGHTA and CDR2 FQGNSA. The CDR3 spans 13 residues. Trimming removed 5 bases at V and 6 bases at J, with 12 bases between. Written as DNA, the CDR3 is TGTGCCAGCAGCCCCCGCCCCTCTGATACGCAGTATTTT. The encoded protein is CASSPRPSDTQYF.

The chain couples TRBV2 to TRBJ2-5; D is uncertain. Germline V CDR1 and CDR2: SNHLY, FYNNEI. CDR3 length: 12 amino acids. V lost 4 bases to trimming and J lost 7 bases, with 10 bases between them. The CDR3 loop reads CASSVGSGTQYF. CDR3 sequence (DNA): TGTGCCAGCAGTGTGGGTTCGGGGACCCAGTACTTC.